This passage covers 26 T cell receptor beta chains from one sample sequenced in a study of T cell responses to AZD1222 COVID-19 vaccine. Repertoires were generated with immunoSEQ multiplex PCR, while TCRdb's copy carries only in-frame clones and drops some. Of about 110,000 clones listed, roughly 90% are singletons. Here the sequenced sample was peripheral blood, taken on day 0 of AZD1222 vaccination. These receptors all stem from an adult in good health.

In DNA form, the CDR3 reads TGTGCCTGGAGTAAGTGGGACCATGGCTACACCTTC. This encodes CAWSKWDHGYTF. This chain connects TRBV30 to TRBJ1-2, with a tentative D call TRBD1 (5 bases). Per germline, CDR1 GTSNPN and CDR2 SVGIG (reference sequence). The CDR3 loop spans 12 amino acids. Trimming took 2 bases from V and 6 from J, leaving 10 bases between them.

The chain couples TRBV7-8 to TRBJ2-7, with unresolved D. Trimming cost V 0 bases and J 3 bases, with 6 bases left between them. CDR3 length equals 13 residues. CDR1 SGHVS and CDR2 FQNEAQ come from the germline V gene. CDR3 sequence reads: CASSLASNYEQYV. The CDR3 DNA follows: TGTGCCAGCAGCTTAGCCAGCAACTACGAGCAGTACGTC.

This clone was observed once. V and J are TRBV5-1 and TRBJ1-1; D gene unclear. Trimming cost V 4 bases and J 2 bases, with 12 bases left between them. This CDR3 contains 14 residues. Looked up from germline, CDR1 is SGHRS and CDR2 is YFSETQ. CDR3 amino acids: CASSRPEGNTEAFF. Written as DNA, the CDR3 is TGCGCCAGCAGCCGTCCAGAAGGAAACACTGAAGCTTTCTTT.

CDR3 in amino acids: CASSLASVLPHEQYV. DNA of the CDR3: TGCGCCAGCAGCTTGGCTAGCGTGCTTCCCCACGAGCAGTACGTC. This chain links TRBV5-1 with TRBJ2-7; perhaps TRBD2 as D (6 bases). From germline, CDR1 is SGHRS and CDR2 YFSETQ. The V gene lost 0 bases and the J gene lost 5 bases, with 15 bases spanning the gap. The CDR3 is 15 residues long.

The chain has TRBV2 and TRBJ2-7; tentatively, D is TRBD2 (5 bases). This CDR3 has 14 amino acids. Germline V gene lookup returns CDR1 SNHLY and CDR2 FYNNEI. V was clipped by 3 bases and J by 4 bases, with 13 bases between them. Here the CDR3 reads CASSEVQTIYEQYF. CDR3 in DNA: TGTGCCAGCAGTGAGGTCCAGACTATATACGAGCAGTACTTC.

The chain couples TRBV24-1 to TRBJ2-2; no definite D call. There are 14 residues in the CDR3. Trimming cost V 0 bases and J 7 bases, with 8 bases left between them. CDR1 and CDR2 (germline): KGHDR, SFDVKD. CDR3 in amino acids: CATSDLQSHGELFF. CDR3 nucleotides: TGTGCCACCAGTGATTTGCAGAGTCACGGGGAGCTGTTTTTT.

This sequence joins TRBV27 and TRBJ2-7; D is possibly TRBD1 or TRBD2 (6 bases each). The CDR3 runs to 14 residues. The germline gives CDR1 MNHEY, CDR2 SMNVEV (reference sequence). V lost 6 bases and J 2 bases, leaving 14 bases between the germline ends. The CDR3: CASSRRGATYEQYF. In nucleotides, the CDR3 is TGTGCCAGCAGCCGGAGGGGGGCCACCTACGAGCAGTACTTC.

The rearrangement links TRBV6-2 or TRBV6-3 to TRBJ1-5; weak D call: TRBD1 (6 bases). The germline gives CDR1 MNHEY, CDR2 SVGEGT. Trimming stripped 4 bases from V and 0 bases from J, with 19 bases between. CDR3 length: 18 residues. Here the CDR3 DNA reads TGTGCCAGCAGTTTACGACGTCAGGGGTTCATTAGCAATCAGCCCCAGCATTTT. Protein: CASSLRRQGFISNQPQHF.

The CDR3 spells CASSEGTGNYGYTF. The CDR3 DNA follows: TGTGCCAGCAGCGAAGGTACAGGGAACTATGGCTACACCTTC. The chain couples TRBV7-8 to TRBJ1-2, with D tentatively TRBD1 (6 bases). Trimming pared 5 bases from V and 2 bases from J, leaving 12 bases between. The CDR3 sequence is 14 residues long. Germline V lookup: CDR1 SGHVS, CDR2 FQNEAQ.

The chain employs TRBV4-2 and TRBJ1-5; D gene uncertain. Trimming took off 1 base at V and 1 base at J, with 11 bases between the two ends. The germline V gene encodes CDR1 LGHNA and CDR2 YNFKEQ. This CDR3 spans 16 amino acids. The CDR3 nucleotides read TGTGCCAGCAGCCAAGGAAAAGGCAGCAGCAATCAGCCCCAGCATTTT. It encodes CASSQGKGSSNQPQHF.

The V gene is TRBV4-3, the J gene TRBJ1-3; D remains ambiguous. CDR1 and CDR2 (germline): LGHNA, YSLEER. The CDR3 runs 15 residues. V lost 1 base to trimming and J lost 0 bases, with 7 bases between them. As DNA, the CDR3 is TGCGCCAGCAGCCAAGGGCCAGCCTCTGGAAACACCATATATTTT. Its translation is CASSQGPASGNTIYF.

V is TRBV2 and J is TRBJ2-1; D tentatively fits TRBD1 or TRBD2 (5 bases each). CDR1 and CDR2 (germline): SNHLY, FYNNEI. The CDR3 is 15 residues long. The V end was cut by 5 bases, the J end by 1 base, with 12 bases between. The CDR3: CASSLSEGSYNEQFF. DNA of the CDR3: TGTGCCAGCAGTCTTAGCGAGGGGTCCTACAATGAGCAGTTCTTC.

The gene calls are TRBV4-1 and TRBJ2-1, with 8 bases that match TRBD1. The CDR3 loop spans 16 amino acids. V trimming: 1 base; J trimming: 5 bases; junction bases outside the gene matches: 7. From germline, CDR1 is MGHRA and CDR2 YSYEKL. CDR3 in amino acids: CASSQAQGAQNNEQFF. CDR3 sequence (DNA): TGCGCCAGCAGCCAAGCCCAGGGGGCGCAAAACAATGAGCAGTTCTTC.

The chain has TRBV7-6 and TRBJ1-1, with D unresolved. The CDR3 runs to 14 residues. Germline loops: CDR1 SGHVS, CDR2 FNYEAQ. V lost 4 bases and J 4 bases, leaving 13 bases between the germline ends. The CDR3 loop is CASSSRAGGTEAFF. Here the CDR3 DNA reads TGTGCCAGCAGCTCAAGGGCAGGAGGCACTGAAGCTTTCTTT.

The rearrangement uses TRBV3-1 (or the pseudogene TRBV3-2) and TRBJ1-5; no definite D call. Between the trimmed V and J ends, which lost 4 bases and 1 base, there was a span of 5 bases. Germline-derived CDR1 and CDR2 are LGHDT and YNNKEL (reference sequence). The CDR3 spans 13 residues. CDR3 bases: TGTGCCAGCAGCCGTAAGAGCAATCAGCCCCAGCATTTT. As protein: CASSRKSNQPQHF.

The gene calls are TRBV19 and TRBJ2-2; D might be TRBD2 (7 bases). The CDR3 totals 14 residues. CDR1 is LNHDA and CDR2 is SQIVND in the germline V gene (reference sequence). V was trimmed by 7 bases and J by 5 bases, leaving 14 bases between them. For the CDR3, the DNA is TGTGCCAGTAAAACGGGGGGCGGGACCGGGGAGCTGTTTTTT. Amino acid sequence: CASKTGGGTGELFF.

The DNA of the CDR3 is TGTGCCAGCAGCGCCCCAGGGCGCCTGTATGGCTACACCTTC. As protein: CASSAPGRLYGYTF. The rearrangement links TRBV9 to TRBJ1-2, with a weak D call TRBD1 (5 bases). CDR3 length: 14 amino acids. CDR1 and CDR2 (germline): SGDLS, YYNGEE. V gave up 3 bases and J gave up 5 bases, with 14 bases separating them.

The table lists this clone with a count of one. The chain has TRBV3-1 (or the pseudogene TRBV3-2) and TRBJ1-6; D possibly corresponds to TRBD1 (5 bases). This CDR3 has 16 residues. CDR1 and CDR2 from the germline V gene are LGHDT and YNNKEL (reference sequence). V was clipped by 0 bases and J by 6 bases, with 12 bases between them. The CDR3 nucleotides read TGTGCCAGCAGCCAAGAAAAGGGGCTCCCTAATTCACCCCTCCACTTT. This encodes CASSQEKGLPNSPLHF.

This clone was recorded a few times. This chain joins TRBV2 and TRBJ1-1, with a weak D call TRBD1 (5 bases). The CDR3 runs 14 residues. In germline, CDR1 is SNHLY, CDR2 FYNNEI. Between the trimmed V and J ends, which lost 5 bases and 1 base, there was a span of 11 bases. The CDR3 DNA sequence: TGTGCCAGCAGTTGGGACGGGGGGAACACTGAAGCTTTCTTT. Protein: CASSWDGGNTEAFF.

This chain uses TRBV7-2 with TRBJ1-2, with TRBD1 as a possible D gene (5 bases). V shed 1 base and J shed 4 bases, with 19 bases lying between them. CDR3 length: 17 residues. Germline V lookup: CDR1 SGHTA, CDR2 FQGNSA. CDR3 residues: CASSLDPRDGGLYGYTF. In nucleotides, the CDR3 is TGTGCCAGCAGCTTAGATCCGAGGGACGGTGGACTCTATGGCTACACCTTC.

The gene calls are TRBV11-2 and TRBJ1-4, with a weak D call TRBD1 (6 bases). Germline values: CDR1 SGHAT, CDR2 FQNNGV. This CDR3 is built from 13 residues. V gave up 1 base and J gave up 8 bases, with 8 bases separating them. The CDR3 here is CASSLGGQEKLFF. CDR3 nucleotide sequence: TGTGCCAGCAGCTTAGGGGGGCAGGAAAAACTGTTTTTT.

J is TRBJ1-6 and V is TRBV9; D may be TRBD1 (5 bases). The germline CDR1 and CDR2 sequences are SGDLS and YYNGEE. The V end was cut by 0 bases, the J end by 11 bases, with 15 bases between. CDR3 length: 15 amino acids. The CDR3 DNA reads TGTGCCAGCAGCGTAGGGGGGTTAATGGAGACACCCCTCCACTTT. Encoded protein: CASSVGGLMETPLHF.

This chain joins TRBV6-6 and TRBJ1-1; D is undetermined. Germline values: CDR1 MNHNY, CDR2 SVGAGI (reference sequence). The V end lost 0 bases, the J end lost 5 bases, and 13 bases lay between the germline ends. This CDR3 has 15 amino acids. The CDR3 DNA reads TGTGCCAGCAGTTACTCGCCTGGACCGGGGACTGAAGCTTTCTTT. Translation: CASSYSPGPGTEAFF.

As regards this clone: At one end the junction does not follow the germline gene, possibly because of a read error. The V gene is TRBV24-1, the J gene TRBJ2-1; 7 nucleotides align to TRBD2. Germline CDR1 KGHDR, CDR2 SFDVKD. The CDR3 length is 15 residues. The CDR3 coding sequence is TGTGCCCCCAGTGATTGGGTGGGGGGGGGAAATGAGCAGTTCTTC. Its protein is CAPSDWVGGGNEQFF.

The V gene is TRBV2, the J gene TRBJ1-6, with no clear D. V lost 2 bases to trimming and J lost 7 bases, with 9 bases between them. Per germline, CDR1 SNHLY and CDR2 FYNNEI. The CDR3 consists of 14 residues. The CDR3 protein is CASSESWGNSPLHF. The CDR3 nucleotides are TGTGCCAGCAGTGAATCCTGGGGAAATTCACCCCTCCACTTT.

The chain links TRBV6-1 to TRBJ2-5; 8 bases are a match to TRBD2. Per the germline V gene, CDR1 is MNHNS and CDR2 is SASEGT. Trimming took 5 bases from V and 2 from J; bases not matched to a gene: 7. The CDR3 has 15 residues. The CDR3 DNA is TGTGCCAGCAGTTTTGGACTAGCCTTACAAGAGACCCAGTACTTC. Its translation: CASSFGLALQETQYF.